These 31 T cell receptor beta chains share one sample of origin, sequenced in a study of blood T cell repertoires in COVID-19. Produced via immunoSEQ multiplex PCR; TCRdb's table is partial and in-frame only. Of 250,000 to 350,000 clones in the sample, over 75% were seen once. Specimen: peripheral blood. The source of these receptors is a woman in her sixties with acute or convalescent COVID-19.

CDR3 nucleotides: TGTGCCAGCAGTTACGGGGACACCTTAAGCAATCAGCCCCAGCATTTT. It yields the protein CASSYGDTLSNQPQHF. The chain uses TRBV6-2 or TRBV6-3 and TRBJ1-5, with D possibly matching TRBD1 (6 bases). The germline V and J ends were trimmed by 2 bases and 1 base, with 12 bases remaining between them. Looked up from germline, CDR1 is MNHEY and CDR2 is SVGEGT. CDR3 length: 16 amino acids.

The chain couples TRBV5-1 to TRBJ1-4; maybe TRBD1 (6 bases). The CDR3 covers 15 residues. Germline CDR1 reads SGHRS; CDR2 reads YFSETQ. The ends were cut back, 4 bases at V and 2 bases at J, with 12 bases in the middle. In DNA form, the CDR3 reads TGCGCCAGCAGCCCGACGGGGGGCACTAATGAAAAACTGTTTTTT. Translating it yields CASSPTGGTNEKLFF.

This clone turned up a few times. V usage is TRBV6-5 and J usage is TRBJ1-1, with D tentatively TRBD1 (5 bases). The CDR3 is made up of 15 amino acids. Germline CDR1 reads MNHEY; CDR2 reads SVGAGI. Trimming took off 7 bases at V and 5 bases at J, with 20 bases between the two ends. The CDR3 region has the DNA TGTGCCAGCAACAACCCAGCGGGGGGTCGGACTGAAGCTTTCTTT. The encoded protein is CASNNPAGGRTEAFF.

The chain combines TRBV7-9 with TRBJ2-1; 11 positions match TRBD2. The CDR3 is made up of 17 amino acids. The germline gives CDR1 SEHNR, CDR2 FQNEAQ (reference sequence). After removal of 5 bases from V and 5 bases from J, the junction contained 11 bases not matched to a gene. The CDR3 nucleotides read TGTGCCAGCAGCCCAGGGGCCTCGGGACTAGCGGACAATGAGCAGTTCTTC. It specifies CASSPGASGLADNEQFF.

This rearrangement joins TRBV18 to TRBJ2-1; perhaps TRBD2 as D (6 bases). This CDR3 contains 16 residues. Trimming pared 3 bases from V and 9 bases from J, leaving 21 bases between. CDR1 and CDR2 (germline): KGHSH, LQKENI. CDR3 region: CASSPQRAAVGSEQFF. The CDR3 DNA reads as TGTGCCAGCTCACCCCAGCGGGCAGCCGTTGGTTCTGAGCAGTTCTTC.

This chain's CDR3 is CASTFSGGAPDTQYF. In DNA, the CDR3 is TGCGCCAGCACCTTTTCGGGGGGAGCCCCAGATACGCAGTATTTT. The rearrangement links TRBV5-1 to TRBJ2-3; 7 nucleotides line up with TRBD2. Germline CDR1 SGHRS, CDR2 YFSETQ. V trimming: 6 bases; J trimming: 4 bases; junction bases outside the gene matches: 11. The CDR3 covers 15 residues.

The V call is TRBV10-2, the J call TRBJ2-2, with D tentatively TRBD1 (7 bases). There are 13 residues in the CDR3. V gave up 6 bases and J gave up 7 bases, with 12 bases separating them. Germline V gene data show CDR1 as WSHSY and CDR2 as SAAADI. DNA for the CDR3: TGCGCCAGCAGCGTCCAGGGGGGCGGGGAGCTGTTTTTT. As protein: CASSVQGGGELFF.

The chain recombines TRBV5-5 with TRBJ2-5; possible D gene TRBD1, 5 bases. Germline V lookup: CDR1 SGHKS, CDR2 YYEKEE (reference sequence). Trimming cost V 5 bases and J 4 bases, with 12 bases left between them. The CDR3 totals 13 residues. DNA of the CDR3: TGTGCCAGCAGTCCCGACCAGGGAGAGACCCAGTACTTC. It codes for CASSPDQGETQYF.

The chain combines TRBV15 with TRBJ1-2, with 7 nucleotides matching TRBD1. Germline loops: CDR1 LNHNV, CDR2 YYDKDF (reference sequence). Unmatched junction bases numbered 6, after V lost 3 bases and J lost 2 bases. This CDR3 region has 15 residues. Written as DNA, the CDR3 is TGTGCCACCAGCAGGAGGGGGCAGAACAACTATGGCTACACCTTC. Protein: CATSRRGQNNYGYTF.

This clone was picked up one time. The chain is built from TRBV27 and TRBJ2-5, with 12 bases aligning to TRBD2. With V trimmed by 5 bases and J by 2 bases, 6 bases remained unmatched. CDR1 is MNHEY, CDR2 SMNVEV, per germline (reference sequence). The length of the CDR3 is 16 residues. The CDR3 region is CASSLRTSGAQETQYF. CDR3 in DNA: TGTGCCAGCAGTCTCCGGACTAGCGGGGCACAAGAGACCCAGTACTTC.

This chain connects TRBV2 to TRBJ2-7; 8 bases are a match to TRBD2. The CDR3 consists of 14 residues. From germline, CDR1 is SNHLY and CDR2 FYNNEI. Trimming took 2 bases from V and 6 from J; bases not matched to a gene: 6. CDR3: CASSELSGNVEQYF. CDR3 sequence (DNA): TGTGCCAGCAGTGAACTTAGCGGGAATGTCGAGCAGTACTTC.

The genes are TRBV24-1 and TRBJ2-5, with TRBD1 identical over 8 bases. The germline gives CDR1 KGHDR, CDR2 SFDVKD. V trimming: 1 base; J trimming: 5 bases; junction bases outside the gene matches: 2. The CDR3 is made up of 14 amino acids. CDR3 bases: TGTGCCACCAGTGATTTTGACAGGGGCGAGACCCAGTACTTC. It encodes CATSDFDRGETQYF.

The rearrangement links TRBV6-6 to TRBJ2-1; 10 bases align to TRBD2. Germline loops: CDR1 MNHNY, CDR2 SVGAGI (reference sequence). With V trimmed by 0 bases and J by 6 bases, 5 bases remained unmatched. There are 16 residues in the CDR3. CDR3 protein: CASSYSEGTSVNEQFF. DNA for the CDR3: TGTGCCAGCAGTTACTCGGAGGGGACTAGCGTCAATGAGCAGTTCTTC.

The CDR3 nucleotides are TGTGCCAGCAGCTCAACTGACAGGGGCTTACTCTACGAGCAGTACTTC. This sequence encodes CASSSTDRGLLYEQYF. The chain links TRBV9 to TRBJ2-7; the match to TRBD1 covers 8 bases. The germline V gene has CDR1 SGDLS and CDR2 YYNGEE. Trimming removed 4 bases from V and 3 bases from J; junction bases left unmatched: 12. This CDR3 contains 16 residues.

This chain joins TRBV7-2 and TRBJ1-6; D perhaps matches TRBD1 (5 bases). This CDR3 contains 15 residues. CDR1 and CDR2 from the germline V gene are SGHTA and FQGNSA. With 4 bases removed from V and 7 bases from J, the gap between germline ends came to 14 bases. The CDR3 DNA follows: TGTGCCAGCAGCTCGACAGTATTCCGAAATTCACCCCTCCACTTT. Residues: CASSSTVFRNSPLHF. Full variable domain (rest looked up from reference TRBV7-2 and TRBJ1-6): GAGVSQSPSNKVTEKGKDVELRCDPISGHTALYWYRQSLGQGLEFLIYFQGNSAPDKSGLPSDRFSAERTGGSVSTLTIQRTQQEDSAVYLCASSSTVFRNSPLHFGNGTRLTVT.

The rearrangement links TRBV29-1 to TRBJ1-1, with a tentative D call TRBD1 (5 bases). CDR3 length: 15 amino acids. In germline, CDR1 is SQVTM, CDR2 ANQGSEA. Trimming stripped 0 bases from V and 5 bases from J, with 16 bases between. The chain's CDR3 is CSVEDWGGSRTEAFF. In nucleotides, the CDR3 is TGCAGCGTTGAAGATTGGGGGGGGTCGAGGACTGAAGCTTTCTTT.

The V gene is TRBV28, the J gene TRBJ2-7; 7 bases are shared with TRBD1. The CDR3 loop spans 14 amino acids. Germline lookup yields CDR1 MDHEN and CDR2 SYDVKM. J lost 1 base, V lost 5 bases, and 5 bases had no gene match. CDR3 nucleotides: TGTGCCAGCAGTGGATGGGGACAGTCCTACGAGCAGTACTTC. It specifies CASSGWGQSYEQYF.

V and J are TRBV15 and TRBJ1-5, with D perhaps matching TRBD1 (6 bases). Trimming removed 0 bases from V and 3 bases from J, with 9 bases in between. This CDR3 has 15 amino acids. In germline, CDR1 is LNHNV, CDR2 YYDKDF (reference sequence). The CDR3 reads CATSREQGNNQPQHF. CDR3 nucleotide sequence: TGTGCCACCAGCAGAGAACAGGGTAACAATCAGCCCCAGCATTTT.

This clone was seen just once. The chain combines TRBV7-2 with TRBJ2-1, with D perhaps TRBD2 (6 bases). Deletions cut 5 bases from V and 8 bases from J, with 16 bases between. Germline V lookup: CDR1 SGHTA, CDR2 FQGNSA. CDR3 length: 14 amino acids. In DNA form, the CDR3 reads TGTGCCAGCAGCACTAGCTTGGGGTACGATGAGCAGTTCTTC. Amino acid sequence: CASSTSLGYDEQFF.

V usage is TRBV6-5 and J usage is TRBJ2-7, with 9 bases that match TRBD1. With 0 bases clipped from V and 5 bases from J, the junction kept 5 bases outside the gene matches. Germline V gives CDR1 MNHEY, CDR2 SVGAGI. The CDR3 extends over 15 amino acids. The CDR3 sequence: CASSYSQDRGNEQYF. The CDR3 nucleotides read TGTGCCAGCAGTTACTCCCAGGACAGGGGAAACGAGCAGTACTTC.

This clone was detected once. The rearrangement uses TRBV24-1 and TRBJ2-2, with 10 bases fitting TRBD1. Germline V lookup: CDR1 KGHDR, CDR2 SFDVKD. V was pared by 7 bases and J by 3 bases, with 1 base of the junction left unmatched. The CDR3 is 14 residues long. The CDR3 spells CATSDRGHTGELFF. CDR3 coding DNA: TGTGCCACCAGCGACAGGGGGCACACCGGGGAGCTGTTTTTT.

This sequence joins TRBV10-3 and TRBJ1-2; perhaps TRBD1 as D (6 bases). V lost 2 bases and J lost 7, with 8 bases in between. Germline lookup yields CDR1 ENHRY and CDR2 SYGVKD. This CDR3 is 12 amino acids long. CDR3 nucleotide sequence: TGTGCCATCAGTGAGGCAGGGGTTGGCTACACCTTC. It translates to CAISEAGVGYTF.

This chain uses TRBV6-2 or TRBV6-3 with TRBJ2-4; 9 bases match TRBD1. The germline V gene encodes CDR1 MNHEY and CDR2 SVGEGT. The CDR3 has 15 amino acids. Trimming removed 5 bases from V and 4 bases from J; junction bases left unmatched: 6. The CDR3 sequence: CASSLRTGAKNIQYF. CDR3 nucleotide sequence: TGTGCCAGCAGTCTTAGGACAGGGGCGAAAAACATTCAGTACTTC.

The CDR3 is CASSLQGLGQPQHF. CDR3 sequence (DNA): TGTGCCAGCTCACTTCAGGGGCTGGGTCAGCCCCAGCATTTT. The chain joins TRBV18 to TRBJ1-5, with D possibly being TRBD1 (6 bases). V shed 4 bases and J shed 6 bases, with 13 bases lying between them. Germline CDR1 reads KGHSH; CDR2 reads LQKENI. This CDR3 has 14 amino acids.

The V call is TRBV18, the J call TRBJ2-5; possibly TRBD1 for D (6 bases). Germline CDR1 reads KGHSH; CDR2 reads LQKENI. This CDR3 spans 14 amino acids. The V gene lost 2 bases and the J gene lost 3 bases, with 10 bases spanning the gap. The DNA for the CDR3 is TGTGCCAGCTCACCATTGCGACAGGAAGAGACCCAGTACTTC. Amino acid sequence: CASSPLRQEETQYF.

This clone showed up just a few times. The rearrangement uses TRBV19 and TRBJ2-2; 10 bases match TRBD2. Germline V CDR1 and CDR2: LNHDA, SQIVND (reference sequence). The CDR3 is 16 amino acids. The J segment lost 2 bases and the V segment lost 5 bases, leaving 5 bases of the junction unmatched. In DNA, the CDR3 is TGTGCCAGTAGTGTTAGCGGGGGGCCTAACACCGGGGAGCTGTTTTTT. This gives the protein CASSVSGGPNTGELFF.

The chain combines TRBV7-2 with TRBJ2-7, with TRBD2 identical over 15 bases. This CDR3 comprises 15 residues. The ends lost 3 bases at V and 6 bases at J; junction bases unmatched: 3. Germline V gene sequence: CDR1 SGHTA, CDR2 FQGNSA. In nucleotides, the CDR3 is TGTGCCAGCAGCTTCACGGGACTAGCGGGAGGCGAGCAGTACTTC. Amino acid sequence: CASSFTGLAGGEQYF.

The chain joins TRBV29-1 to TRBJ2-7, with no clear D. Germline lookup yields CDR1 SQVTM and CDR2 ANQGSEA. There are 12 residues in the CDR3. Trimming took off 7 bases at V and 0 bases at J, with 10 bases between the two ends. CDR3 loop: CSGTGNSYEQYF. CDR3 sequence (DNA): TGCAGCGGCACGGGTAACTCCTACGAGCAGTACTTC.

V is TRBV28 and J is TRBJ1-5, with TRBD1 as a possible D gene (5 bases). Trimming took 5 bases from V and 3 from J, leaving 14 bases between them. The CDR3 is made up of 15 amino acids. Germline V gene sequence: CDR1 MDHEN, CDR2 SYDVKM. The CDR3 region has the DNA TGTGCCAGCAGTCTATTGGGACTGAACAATCAGCCCCAGCATTTT. Its translation: CASSLLGLNNQPQHF.

This clone was picked up one time. The gene calls are TRBV7-9 and TRBJ2-7, with D maybe TRBD1 (5 bases). This CDR3 is built from 15 residues. The germline V and J ends were trimmed by 4 bases and 3 bases, with 16 bases remaining between them. The germline V gene has CDR1 SEHNR and CDR2 FQNEAQ (reference sequence). In nucleotides, the CDR3 is TGTGCCAGCAGCTCATCAGGGAACTTTGACTACGAGCAGTACTTC. This gives the protein CASSSSGNFDYEQYF. Variable domain in full (rest from reference TRBV7-9 and TRBJ2-7): DTGVSQNPRHKITKRGQNVTFRCDPISEHNRLYWYRQTLGQGPEFLTYFQNEAQLEKSRLLSDRFSAERPKGSFSTLEIQRTEQGDSAMYLCASSSSGNFDYEQYFGPGTRLTVT.

The chain carries TRBV4-1 and TRBJ1-4; possible D gene TRBD1, 5 bases. The CDR3 sequence is 15 residues long. Germline CDR1 and CDR2: MGHRA and YSYEKL. The V and J ends lost 0 bases and 5 bases respectively, with 10 bases between them. The CDR3 DNA reads as TGCGCCAGCAGCCAAGATCGGGGGAAAAATGAAAAACTGTTTTTT. It translates to CASSQDRGKNEKLFF.